This paragraph covers one TCR beta chain sequence. PCR used 60 Vbeta primers and 13 Jbeta primers. Libraries were prepared by immunoSEQ multiplex PCR; TCRdb keeps only in-frame clonotypes and omits some of them. The sample yields around 140,000 clones, roughly 80% seen once. The data derive from a study of cytomegalovirus exposure and HLA in healthy donors. Sequencing used PBMCs. This TCR derives from a man aged 35-49 years in good health and CMV-seropositive.

CDR3 nucleotides: TGTGCCAGCAGTGAAGGACTAGCGGGCTACGAGCAGTACTTC. Protein product: CASSEGLAGYEQYF. This sequence joins TRBV6-1 and TRBJ2-7, with 10 bases fitting TRBD2. With 1 base clipped from V and 3 bases from J, the junction kept 0 bases outside the gene matches. The CDR3 is made up of 14 amino acids. Germline CDR1 is MNHNS and CDR2 is SASEGT.